The clone carrying this T cell receptor beta chain has a count of ten or more. This record comes from a study of early T cells in non-severe SARS-CoV-2 infection. MiXCR was run by TCRdb on the 5' RACE reads, yielding one entry per CDR3 protein. Counted here are 40,000 to 55,000 distinct CDR3 sequences, approximately 13% occurring once; the ten biggest clones make up roughly 10%. This CDR3 is built from 15 residues. J was trimmed by 0 bases and V by 6 bases; bases with no gene match: 5. The sample consisted of whole blood. The genes are TRBV12-3 or TRBV12-4 and TRBJ1-3; the match to TRBD1 covers 7 bases. This receptor was obtained from an adult who was a healthcare worker with PCR-confirmed SARS-CoV-2 infection or an uninfected control (not recorded which). The CDR3 here is CASSQGGSSGNTIYF. For the CDR3, the DNA is TGTGCCAGCAGCCAGGGGGGAAGCTCTGGAAACACCATATATTTT.